The T cell receptor (beta chain) under discussion was sequenced for a study of molecular identifiers for immune sequencing clone quantification. TCRdb re-analysed the PCR reads in MiXCR, keeping a single row per CDR3 protein. The table records over 55,000 distinct CDR3 sequences, around 17% of them present only once. Germline CDR1 reads LGHDT; CDR2 reads YNNKEL (reference sequence). The CDR3 consists of 18 residues. Trimming took 1 base from V and 5 from J; bases not matched to a gene: 8. The sample comprised naive CD8+ T cells from blood, with Jurkat cell RNA spiked in. The subset was: FACS-sorted CD8+CD4-CCR7+CD45RA+ naive T cells. The source is a human donor in good health. Some libraries in this study had Jurkat cell RNA spiked in. V usage is TRBV3-1 and J usage is TRBJ2-2; TRBD2 matches at 12 bases. This chain's CDR3 is CASSQGRLAGERTGELFF. DNA for the CDR3: TGTGCCAGCAGCCAAGGAAGACTAGCGGGAGAGAGGACCGGGGAGCTGTTTTTT.